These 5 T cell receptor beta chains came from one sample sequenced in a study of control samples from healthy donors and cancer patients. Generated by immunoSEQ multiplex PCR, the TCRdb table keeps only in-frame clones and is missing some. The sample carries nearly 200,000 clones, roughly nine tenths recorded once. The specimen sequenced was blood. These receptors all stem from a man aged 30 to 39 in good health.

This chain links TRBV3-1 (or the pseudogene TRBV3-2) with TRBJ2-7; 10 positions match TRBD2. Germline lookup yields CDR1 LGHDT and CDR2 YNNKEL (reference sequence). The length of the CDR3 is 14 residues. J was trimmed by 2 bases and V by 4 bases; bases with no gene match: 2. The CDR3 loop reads CASSLGTSAYEQYF. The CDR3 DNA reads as TGTGCCAGCAGCCTCGGGACTAGCGCCTACGAGCAGTACTTC.

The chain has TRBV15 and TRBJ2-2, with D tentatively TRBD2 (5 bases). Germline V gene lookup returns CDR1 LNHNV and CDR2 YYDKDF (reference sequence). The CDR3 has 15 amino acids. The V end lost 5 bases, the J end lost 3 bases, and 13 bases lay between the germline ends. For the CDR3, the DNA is TGTGCCACCAGCGCCCAGGAGGTGGACACCGGGGAGCTGTTTTTT. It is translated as CATSAQEVDTGELFF.

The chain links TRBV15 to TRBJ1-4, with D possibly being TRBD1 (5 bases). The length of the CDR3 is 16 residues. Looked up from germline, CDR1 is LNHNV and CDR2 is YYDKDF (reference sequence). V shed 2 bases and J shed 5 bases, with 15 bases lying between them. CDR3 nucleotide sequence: TGTGCCACCAGCAGACCCCTGACAGCCTCGAATGAAAAACTGTTTTTT. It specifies CATSRPLTASNEKLFF.

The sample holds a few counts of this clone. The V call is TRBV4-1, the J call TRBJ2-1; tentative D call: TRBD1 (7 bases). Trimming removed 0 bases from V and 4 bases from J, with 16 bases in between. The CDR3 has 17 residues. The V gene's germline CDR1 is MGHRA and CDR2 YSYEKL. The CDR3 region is CASSQDGSRGVYNEQFF. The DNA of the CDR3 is TGCGCCAGCAGCCAAGATGGTAGCAGGGGGGTATACAATGAGCAGTTCTTC.

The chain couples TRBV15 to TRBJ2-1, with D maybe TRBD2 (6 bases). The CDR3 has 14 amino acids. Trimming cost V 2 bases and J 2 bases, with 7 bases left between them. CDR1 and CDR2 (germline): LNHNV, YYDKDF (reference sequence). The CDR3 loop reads CATSRLATYNEQFF. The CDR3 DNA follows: TGTGCCACCAGCAGACTAGCGACCTACAATGAGCAGTTCTTC.